These T cell receptor beta chains were read from a single sample in a study of blood T cells in healthy people across ages. TCRdb redid the calling of the 5' RACE reads with MiXCR, one entry per CDR3 protein. In the table there are 540,000 or so distinct CDR3 sequences, 20% to 30% of which are singletons. This sample was shared with a second study, whose subject was T cells of mothers and their children.

The sequenced material came from blood. These TCRs come from a boy between 10 and 17 years old in good health. Each CDR3 is given with its conserved first and last residue. The D gene is left open where the match is weak. Clone size is shown for a subset of rows, as once, few, many or a class of expanded clone.

v_call	j_call	d_call	clone_size	cdr3_length	cdr3_aa	cdr3_nt
TRBV7-9	TRBJ2-2	TRBD2	-	17	CASSRLAGRTNTGELFF	TGTGCCAGCAGCAGACTAGCGGGCCGAACGAACACCGGGGAGCTGTTTTTT
TRBV3-1	TRBJ1-2	-	few	13	CASSQMTGYGYTF	TGTGCCAGCAGCCAGATGACGGGCTATGGCTACACCTTC
TRBV29-1	TRBJ1-2	-	few	10	CSVVSGRNTF	TGCAGCGTTGTCTCGGGGCGTAACACCTTC
TRBV27	TRBJ2-7	TRBD1	many	16	CASSTLGTGKSYEQYF	TGTGCCAGCAGCACCCTCGGGACAGGGAAATCCTACGAGCAGTACTTC
TRBV9	TRBJ1-5	TRBD1	few	15	CASSAGGTGNQPQHF	TGTGCCAGCAGCGCTGGGGGGACAGGCAATCAGCCCCAGCATTTT
TRBV3-1	TRBJ2-5	-	-	14	CASSQDSSMKTQYF	TGTGCCAGCAGCCAAGATTCGAGCATGAAGACCCAGTACTTC
TRBV12-3/TRBV12-4	TRBJ2-3	-	-	12	CACRSVGDTQYF	TGTGCCTGCAGGTCCGTGGGAGATACGCAGTATTTT
TRBV5-1	TRBJ1-1	-	-	17	CASSLEATGEADTEAFF	TGCGCCAGCAGCTTGGAGGCGACAGGTGAGGCAGACACTGAAGCTTTCTTT
TRBV9	TRBJ2-1	-	-	13	CASSVVGPQEQFF	TGTGCCAGCAGCGTAGTGGGACCCCAGGAGCAGTTCTTC
TRBV12-3/TRBV12-4	TRBJ2-3	TRBD2	few	18	CASSTIFGLAGAVDTQYF	TGCGCCAGCAGTACGATCTTTGGACTAGCGGGAGCTGTAGATACGCAGTATTTT
TRBV12-3/TRBV12-4	TRBJ1-1	TRBD1	-	17	CASSPPPGQGDRAEAFF	TGTGCCAGCAGTCCCCCCCCGGGACAGGGGGATAGGGCTGAAGCTTTCTTT
TRBV7-9	TRBJ2-5	TRBD2	many	15	CASSLVLADQETQYF	TGTGCCAGCAGCTTAGTACTAGCGGACCAAGAGACCCAGTACTTC
TRBV5-1	TRBJ2-3	-	few	15	CASSLQAPSTDTQYF	TGCGCCAGCAGCTTGCAAGCGCCCAGCACAGATACGCAGTATTTT
TRBV7-9	TRBJ2-7	-	-	14	CASSLGGSAYEQYF	TGTGCCAGCAGCTTAGGGGGCTCCGCCTACGAGCAGTACTTC
TRBV9	TRBJ2-7	-	-	13	CASIVDNAGRQYF	TGTGCCAGCATCGTAGACAACGCGGGGAGGCAGTACTTC
TRBV7-2	TRBJ1-2	TRBD1	few	14	CASSPDRGDYGYTF	TGTGCCAGCAGCCCGGACAGGGGAGACTATGGCTACACCTTC
TRBV3-1	TRBJ2-7	TRBD2	-	16	CASSRGLAGVSSEQYF	TGTGCCAGCAGCCGCGGACTAGCGGGAGTCTCCTCCGAGCAGTACTTC
TRBV10-3	TRBJ2-7	-	few	19	CAISESTPIRGGSSYEQYF	TGTGCCATCAGTGAGTCGACCCCGATAAGAGGGGGGAGCTCCTACGAGCAGTATTTC
TRBV19	TRBJ2-7	TRBD1	-	14	CASSVTTGDYEQYF	TGTGCCAGTAGTGTGACGACAGGGGACTACGAGCAGTACTTC
TRBV29-1	TRBJ2-2	-	-	13	CSVSQGYTGELFF	TGCAGCGTTTCCCAGGGGTACACCGGGGAGCTGTTTTTT
TRBV4-3	TRBJ2-2	-	-	15	CASSQEAAVTGELFF	TGCGCCAGCAGCCAAGAGGCGGCGGTCACGGGGGAGCTGTTTTTT
TRBV5-1	TRBJ2-5	TRBD1	few	16	CTSSGRQGPPRETQYF	TGCACCAGCAGCGGTCGACAGGGACCCCCGAGAGAGACCCAGTACTTC
TRBV7-9	TRBJ2-4	TRBD2	-	16	CASSLEPGGTKNIQYF	TGTGCCAGCAGCTTAGAACCGGGAGGAACCAAAAACATTCAGTACTTC
TRBV20-1	TRBJ2-7	-	many	14	CSALGPLNSYEQYF	TGCAGTGCGCTGGGACCGCTGAACTCCTACGAGCAGTACTTC
TRBV6-1	TRBJ2-3	TRBD2	-	15	CAGSELAGGPDTQYF	TGTGCCGGCAGTGAACTAGCGGGAGGGCCAGATACGCAGTATTTT
TRBV27	TRBJ1-2	TRBD1	many	12	CASSPDRDGYTF	TGTGCCAGCAGTCCCGACAGGGATGGCTACACCTTC
TRBV20-1	TRBJ1-1	-	-	13	CSARGGLNTEAFF	TGCAGTGCTAGAGGGGGGTTGAACACTGAAGCTTTCTTT
TRBV6-5	TRBJ1-5	-	-	13	CASSYSHNQPQHF	TGTGCCAGCAGTTACAGCCACAATCAGCCCCAGCATTTT